Listed here are 9 T cell receptor beta chains from one sample, sequenced in a study of metastatic and nonmetastatic thyroid tumors. No patient had received any treatment before thyroid surgery. Via MiXCR, TCRdb re-called the PCR reads. The table lists about 27,000 clones, approximately 16% of them singletons. Material: blood. The receptors originated from a male donor with papillary thyroid cancer or a benign thyroid nodule (not recorded which). Some clones in this sample may be carry-over from other donors' samples.

This clone was observed a few times. The chain recombines TRBV7-2 with TRBJ1-3; D unresolved. V dropped 4 bases and J dropped 3 bases, with 4 bases sitting between them. Germline CDR1 and CDR2: SGHTA and FQGNSA. There are 12 residues in the CDR3. The CDR3 DNA reads TGTGCCAGCAGCTCCTATGGAAACACCATATATTTT. Encoded protein: CASSSYGNTIYF.

This clone appeared a few times. The rearrangement uses TRBV28 and TRBJ2-7; D is perhaps TRBD2 (6 bases). The V and J ends lost 7 bases and 1 base respectively, with 17 bases between them. Germline CDR1 reads MDHEN; CDR2 reads SYDVKM. The CDR3 consists of 15 residues. The CDR3 loop is CASNWGASVSYEQYF. The CDR3, as DNA: TGTGCCAGCAATTGGGGTGCTAGCGTGTCCTACGAGCAGTACTTC.

This clone has only one observation. The V and J genes are TRBV6-4 and TRBJ1-2; D is uncertain. Trimming removed 4 bases from V and 4 bases from J, with 13 bases in between. Germline V gene data show CDR1 as MRHNA and CDR2 as SNTAGT. This CDR3 is 14 amino acids long. The CDR3 reads CASSVEGARYGYTF. In nucleotides, the CDR3 is TGTGCCAGCAGTGTTGAGGGAGCGCGCTATGGCTACACCTTC.

The CDR3 region is CASSSGTGNEKLFF. The CDR3 DNA sequence: TGTGCCAGCAGTTCCGGGACAGGGAATGAAAAACTGTTTTTT. The chain is built from TRBV6-9 and TRBJ1-4, with TRBD1 identical over 9 bases. The CDR3 is made up of 14 amino acids. Germline V gene sequence: CDR1 MNHGY, CDR2 SVAAGI. V lost 4 bases and J lost 5; bases outside the gene matches: 2.

This clone was picked up many times. The rearrangement uses TRBV11-2 and TRBJ2-7; 13 bases line up with TRBD2. V trimming: 5 bases; J trimming: 5 bases; junction bases outside the gene matches: 0. The CDR3 extends over 13 amino acids. Germline V gene lookup returns CDR1 SGHAT and CDR2 FQNNGV. The chain's CDR3 is CASSGTSGNEQYF. DNA of the CDR3: TGTGCCAGCAGCGGGACTAGCGGGAACGAGCAGTACTTC.

This clone was picked up many times. One base away lies a much larger clone, so this may be a sequencing read error. This same CDR3 is encoded by further DNA sequences in the sample. The rearrangement joins TRBV3-1 to TRBJ1-5, with D possibly being TRBD1 (6 bases). The CDR3 has 14 residues. Per germline, CDR1 LGHDT and CDR2 YNNKEL (reference sequence). CDR3 in amino acids: CASSQGSGNQPQHF. CDR3 sequence (DNA): TGCGCCAGCAGCCAGGGGTCGGGCAATCAGCCCCAGCATTTT.

This clone was detected many times. The chain combines TRBV2 with TRBJ2-5, with a weak D call TRBD1 (6 bases). Germline lookup yields CDR1 SNHLY and CDR2 FYNNEI. Trimming took off 8 bases at V and 3 bases at J, with 13 bases between the two ends. The length of the CDR3 is 13 residues. The chain's CDR3 is CASEGDAEETQYF. CDR3 nucleotide sequence: TGTGCCAGCGAGGGGGACGCAGAAGAGACCCAGTACTTC.

This clone was recorded a few times. Compared with germline, one end of the junction differs, possibly owing to a read error. The chain carries TRBV6-5 and TRBJ1-5; D not certain. There are 12 residues in the CDR3. The germline V gene encodes CDR1 MNHEY and CDR2 SVGAGI. CDR3 loop: CASSYEEKPQHF. In DNA form, the CDR3 reads TGTGCCAGCAGTTACGAGGAAAAGCCACAGCATTTT.

Many counts were recorded for this clone. The chain joins TRBV7-9 to TRBJ2-1, with D possibly matching TRBD1 (6 bases). Looked up from germline, CDR1 is SEHNR and CDR2 is FQNEAQ (reference sequence). V was cut by 1 base and J by 8 bases, with 15 bases left in between. The CDR3 has 15 amino acids. CDR3 DNA sequence: TGTGCCAGCAGCTTAGTTTCTGGGGGCAAGGATGAGCAGTTCTTC. Protein sequence: CASSLVSGGKDEQFF. Looking up the rest from reference TRBV7-9 and TRBJ2-1 gives the full variable domain: DTGVSQNPRHKITKRGQNVTFRCDPISEHNRLYWYRQTLGQGPEFLTYFQNEAQLEKSRLLSDRFSAERPKGSFSTLEIQRTEQGDSAMYLCASSLVSGGKDEQFFGPGTRLTVL.